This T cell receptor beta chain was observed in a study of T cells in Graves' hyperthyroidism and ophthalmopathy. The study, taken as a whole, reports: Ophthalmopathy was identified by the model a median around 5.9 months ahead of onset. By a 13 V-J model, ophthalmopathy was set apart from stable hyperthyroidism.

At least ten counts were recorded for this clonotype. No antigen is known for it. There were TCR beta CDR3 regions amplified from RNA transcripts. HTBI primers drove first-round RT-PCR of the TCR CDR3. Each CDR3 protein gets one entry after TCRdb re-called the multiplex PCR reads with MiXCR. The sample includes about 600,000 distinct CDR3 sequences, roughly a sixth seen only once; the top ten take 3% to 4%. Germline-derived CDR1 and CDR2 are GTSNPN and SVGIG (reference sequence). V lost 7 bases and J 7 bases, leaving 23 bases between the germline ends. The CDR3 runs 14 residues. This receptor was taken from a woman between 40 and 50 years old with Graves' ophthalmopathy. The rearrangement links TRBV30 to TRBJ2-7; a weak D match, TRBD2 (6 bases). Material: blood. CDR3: CASSGAPGLWEQYF. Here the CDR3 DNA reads TGTGCCTCCTCGGGCGCCCCGGGACTCTGGGAGCAGTACTTC. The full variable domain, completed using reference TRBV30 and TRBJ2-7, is SQTIHQWPATLVQPVGSPLSLECTVEGTSNPNLYWYRQAAGRGLQLLFYSVGIGQISSEVPQNLSASRPQDRQFILSSKKLLLSDSGFYLCASSGAPGLWEQYFGPGTRLTVT.